These 17 T cell receptor beta chains came from one sample sequenced in a study of blood T cell repertoires in COVID-19. Only in-frame clones appear in the TCRdb table, and some are missing; sequencing was by immunoSEQ multiplex PCR. Of some 100,000 clones in the sample, 70% to 90% were seen once. Material for sequencing was peripheral blood. The source is a human donor in a cohort sampled during active COVID-19.

The CDR3 spells CASGEGTNQPQHF. DNA for the CDR3: TGTGCCAGCGGGGAGGGGACCAATCAGCCCCAGCATTTT. The chain carries TRBV7-3 and TRBJ1-5, with a possible D match to TRBD1 (5 bases). The length of the CDR3 is 13 residues. V was shortened by 8 bases and J by 3 bases, with 11 bases between the two germline ends. The germline gives CDR1 SGHTA, CDR2 FQGTGA.

The J gene is TRBJ2-7, the V gene TRBV3-1 (or the pseudogene TRBV3-2); D is unclear. Germline V gene lookup returns CDR1 LGHDT and CDR2 YNNKEL (reference sequence). The CDR3 has 15 residues. The V end lost 0 bases, the J end lost 0 bases, and 9 bases lay between the germline ends. CDR3 nucleotides: TGTGCCAGCAGCCAAGATACCCCGAGCTCCTACGAGCAGTACTTC. Protein: CASSQDTPSSYEQYF.

J is TRBJ1-4 and V is TRBV7-9; 8 bases line up with TRBD1. This CDR3 is built from 15 residues. Germline V gives CDR1 SEHNR, CDR2 FQNEAQ (reference sequence). Germline trimming cut 3 bases from V and 8 bases from J; bases unmatched to any gene: 8. CDR3 coding DNA: TGTGCCAGCAGCTTGGCGGGCAGGGGGCCGGAAAAACTGTTTTTT. This translates into CASSLAGRGPEKLFF.

This chain uses TRBV5-6 with TRBJ2-7; D unclear. The V gene's germline CDR1 is SGHDT and CDR2 YYEEEE. The CDR3 loop spans 14 amino acids. The ends were cut back, 2 bases at V and 0 bases at J, with 9 bases in the middle. CDR3 region: CASSFWRSSYEQYF. The CDR3 DNA is TGTGCCAGCAGCTTCTGGAGAAGCTCCTACGAGCAGTACTTC.

The chain carries TRBV5-5 and TRBJ1-2, with a tentative D call TRBD1 (6 bases). The ends were cut back, 3 bases at V and 10 bases at J, with 16 bases in the middle. CDR3 length: 13 amino acids. In germline, CDR1 is SGHKS, CDR2 YYEKEE (reference sequence). The CDR3 nucleotides read TGTGCCAGCAGCTCGGCGGGGGGGGCCGCCTACACCTTC. Its protein is CASSSAGGAAYTF.

The J gene is TRBJ1-2, the V gene TRBV28; D is perhaps TRBD1 (5 bases). V was trimmed by 6 bases and J by 2 bases, leaving 10 bases between them. CDR1 is MDHEN, CDR2 SYDVKM, per germline. The CDR3 extends over 13 amino acids. In DNA form, the CDR3 reads TGTGCCAGCAGCAGGGTTTCGAACTATGGCTACACCTTC. Amino acids: CASSRVSNYGYTF.

The chain combines TRBV11-2 with TRBJ2-1; D is uncertain. CDR1 is SGHAT and CDR2 is FQNNGV in the germline V gene. V was pared by 2 bases and J by 4 bases, with 12 bases between. The CDR3 extends over 15 amino acids. The DNA of the CDR3 is TGTGCCAGCAGCTTAAGTGCATCAGGTTACAATGAGCAGTTCTTC. Translation gives CASSLSASGYNEQFF.

The chain is built from TRBV18 and TRBJ2-7; 8 bases fit TRBD1. After removal of 3 bases from V and 5 bases from J, the junction contained 9 bases not matched to a gene. CDR1 KGHSH and CDR2 LQKENI come from the germline V gene. The CDR3 is 15 residues long. The CDR3 protein is CASSPRTGRGDEQYF. The CDR3 DNA reads TGTGCCAGCTCACCTCGGACAGGGCGAGGGGACGAGCAGTACTTC. Together with reference TRBV18 and TRBJ2-7, the CDR3 gives the full variable domain: NAGVMQNPRHLVRRRGQEARLRCSPMKGHSHVYWYRQLPEEGLKFMVYLQKENIIDESGMPKERFSAEFPKEGPSILRIQQVVRGDSAAYFCASSPRTGRGDEQYFGPGTRLTVT.

This clone was counted between two and nine times. In nucleotides, the CDR3 is TGTGCCAGCAGTCCCCCCGGGACAATGTATGGCTACACCTTC. Its protein is CASSPPGTMYGYTF. The rearrangement uses TRBV28 and TRBJ1-2; D possibly corresponds to TRBD1 (6 bases). Germline assignment: CDR1 MDHEN and CDR2 SYDVKM. V gave up 5 bases and J gave up 5 bases, with 15 bases separating them. The CDR3 has 14 amino acids.

The chain employs TRBV6-2 or TRBV6-3 and TRBJ2-1, with D possibly being TRBD2 (5 bases). The CDR3 consists of 14 residues. From germline, CDR1 is MNHEY and CDR2 SVGEGT. Trimming stripped 1 base from V and 10 bases from J, with 14 bases between. CDR3 DNA: TGTGCCAGCAGTTACTGGAATCGGGGAGACGAGCAGTTCTTC. Its translation: CASSYWNRGDEQFF.

In nucleotides, the CDR3 is TGTGCCAGCAGCCAAGAGGCAGTTCTGACTGAAGCTTTCTTT. Translated: CASSQEAVLTEAFF. The chain is built from TRBV3-1 (or the pseudogene TRBV3-2) and TRBJ1-1, with D unclear. The germline V and J ends were trimmed by 0 bases and 5 bases, with 10 bases remaining between them. Germline V gene lookup returns CDR1 LGHDT and CDR2 YNNKEL (reference sequence). The CDR3 sequence is 14 residues long.

V is TRBV6-5 and J is TRBJ1-5; maybe TRBD1 (6 bases). The V end was cut by 6 bases, the J end by 6 bases, with 12 bases between. CDR3 size: 13 residues. Germline-derived CDR1 and CDR2 are MNHEY and SVGAGI. The CDR3 coding sequence is TGTGCCAGCAGGGGAGGGACAAGTCAGCCCCAGCATTTT. This translates into CASRGGTSQPQHF.

This chain connects TRBV11-2 to TRBJ1-4; D remains unclear. The CDR3 runs 14 residues. Per germline, CDR1 SGHAT and CDR2 FQNNGV. The V end was cut by 1 base, the J end by 2 bases, with 5 bases between. CDR3 protein: CASSLGVTNEKLFF. CDR3 nucleotide sequence: TGTGCCAGCAGCTTAGGAGTTACTAATGAAAAACTGTTTTTT.

This chain connects TRBV27 to TRBJ1-5, with TRBD1 matching 9 bases. CDR1 is MNHEY, CDR2 SMNVEV, per germline (reference sequence). J gave up 2 bases and V 5 bases, and 10 bases lay outside the gene matches. The CDR3 sequence is 17 residues long. The CDR3, as DNA: TGTGCCAGCAGTGTCGGACAGGGGTTAACGGGCAATCAGCCCCAGCATTTT. Protein: CASSVGQGLTGNQPQHF.

The V gene is TRBV7-2, the J gene TRBJ2-3; 7 bases align to TRBD1. The CDR3 runs 15 residues. V gave up 1 base and J gave up 3 bases; unmatched junction bases: 4. Germline V CDR1 and CDR2: SGHTA, FQGNSA. The CDR3 nucleotides are TGTGCCAGCAGCTTAGGACAGGGTAATACAGATACGCAGTATTTT. Translated: CASSLGQGNTDTQYF.

This clone was recorded once. This chain uses TRBV18 with TRBJ2-7, with 7 bases aligning to TRBD1. The CDR3 is 16 amino acids. CDR1 is KGHSH and CDR2 is LQKENI in the germline V gene. V lost 2 bases and J lost 3; bases outside the gene matches: 10. The CDR3 reads CASSPGFPGQLYEQYF. CDR3 nucleotides: TGTGCCAGCTCACCAGGTTTCCCGGGACAGCTCTACGAGCAGTACTTC.

The rearrangement uses TRBV19 and TRBJ2-2; D is possibly TRBD2 (7 bases). The length of the CDR3 is 15 residues. Germline CDR1 LNHDA, CDR2 SQIVND (reference sequence). The V end lost 6 bases, the J end lost 5 bases, and 16 bases lay between the germline ends. The chain's CDR3 is CASRRRGGLTGELFF. The DNA for the CDR3 is TGTGCCAGTAGGAGGAGGGGGGGCCTAACCGGGGAGCTGTTTTTT.